Described below is a single T cell receptor (beta chain) sequence and its context. The sample belongs to a study of cytomegalovirus exposure and HLA in healthy donors. The PCR was carried out with 60 Vbeta primers and 13 Jbeta primers. Libraries were prepared by immunoSEQ multiplex PCR; TCRdb keeps only in-frame clonotypes and omits some of them. The sample yields approximately 160,000 clones, 80% to 85% seen once. Germline CDR1 SNHLY, CDR2 FYNNEI. The ends lost 4 bases at V and 2 bases at J; junction bases unmatched: 4. This CDR3 spans 15 amino acids. The origin of this receptor is a human donor in good health. The source material was PBMCs. The chain joins TRBV2 to TRBJ2-7, with 11 bases lining up with TRBD2. Written as DNA, the CDR3 is TGTGCCAGCAGTGTGACTAGCGGGGTCGCCTACGAGCAGTACTTC. As protein: CASSVTSGVAYEQYF.